The sequence of this T cell receptor beta chain was determined in a study of cytomegalovirus exposure and HLA in healthy donors. The CDR3 is 13 amino acids. CDR1 and CDR2 from the germline V gene are LNHDA and SQIVND (reference sequence). V was clipped by 5 bases and J by 10 bases, with 17 bases between them. Notes on this clone: Its antigen is not known.

General study results and limits: Association of a missense DCLRE1C variant with TCR beta V- and J-gene trimming was reported in a later analysis. Cytomegalovirus status was reportedly diagnosed by the classifier with high sensitivity and specificity.

The PCR contained 60 Vbeta and 13 Jbeta primers. Assay: immunoSEQ multiplex PCR; the TCRdb copy retains only in-frame clones and omits some. Among about 130,000 clones listed, approximately 79% were seen once. This chain connects TRBV19 to TRBJ1-1; TRBD1 is a possible D gene (5 bases). This sequence was found in a man aged 50-60 years in good health and CMV-seropositive. The sample consisted of PBMCs. The CDR3 nucleotides read TGTGCCAGTAGTTTCCGGGACTCCAAGACAGCTTTCTTT. This codes for CASSFRDSKTAFF.